This passage covers 15 T cell receptor beta chains from one sample sequenced in a study of CD8 T cell repertoires and HIV-1 epitope variants. Generated by immunoSEQ multiplex PCR, the TCRdb table keeps only in-frame clones and is missing some. Of roughly 5,000 clones listed, roughly 76% are singletons. The antigens for these receptors are not known. The sequencing sample was made of cultured CD8+ T cells derived from PBMCs. The receptors were gathered from a male donor with HIV.

The chain carries TRBV4-3 and TRBJ2-7, with 8 bases lining up with TRBD1. The CDR3 has 14 amino acids. The germline CDR1 and CDR2 sequences are LGHNA and YSLEER. Trimming at V came to 4 bases and at J to 2 bases, leaving 4 bases not matched to a gene. The CDR3 DNA sequence: TGCGCCAGCAGCCCGGGACAGGTCCCCTACGAGCAGTACTTC. Protein sequence: CASSPGQVPYEQYF.

The chain carries TRBV28 and TRBJ1-5; 8 nucleotides match TRBD1. This CDR3 region has 17 residues. The V segment lost 5 bases and the J segment 2 bases; nucleotides outside the gene matches: 11. Germline CDR1 is MDHEN and CDR2 is SYDVKM. The CDR3 DNA reads as TGTGCCAGCAGTCACCCACAGGGGGACGCAGGCAATCAGCCCCAGCATTTT. Its protein is CASSHPQGDAGNQPQHF.

The CDR3 sequence: CASSLTAFQETQYF. In DNA, the CDR3 is TGTGCCAGCAGCTTGACAGCCTTCCAAGAGACCCAGTACTTC. This chain uses TRBV7-6 with TRBJ2-5; weak D call: TRBD1 (5 bases). The CDR3 spans 14 residues. V lost 3 bases to trimming and J lost 1 base, with 9 bases between them. The germline CDR1 and CDR2 sequences are SGHVS and FNYEAQ.

The chain employs TRBV6-1 and TRBJ1-6; D is perhaps TRBD1 (5 bases). The germline CDR1 and CDR2 sequences are MNHNS and SASEGT. The CDR3 is 15 amino acids. V shed 5 bases and J shed 5 bases, with 13 bases lying between them. The CDR3 sequence is CASSRQPKDNSPLHF. CDR3 DNA: TGTGCCAGCAGTCGACAGCCGAAGGATAATTCACCCCTCCACTTT.

The chain carries TRBV19 and TRBJ2-5; TRBD1 matches 10 bases. The ends lost 6 bases at V and 5 bases at J; junction bases unmatched: 6. The germline gives CDR1 LNHDA, CDR2 SQIVND (reference sequence). The CDR3 covers 14 residues. CDR3 in amino acids: CASSGTGATETQYF. CDR3 DNA: TGTGCCAGTAGCGGGACAGGGGCGACGGAGACCCAGTACTTC.

The chain carries TRBV7-1 and TRBJ2-7; D uncertain. Being an ORF, TRBV7-1 has a function that is uncertain. Trimming shortened V by 5 bases and J by 3 bases, and 11 bases separated the two germline ends. The CDR3 runs 13 residues. Here the CDR3 DNA reads TGTGCCAGCAGCCAATTTATAAACTACGAGCAGTACTTC. Protein sequence: CASSQFINYEQYF.

This chain joins TRBV29-1 and TRBJ1-2; D remains unclear. V was clipped by 3 bases and J by 4 bases, with 15 bases between them. Germline V gene data show CDR1 as SQVTM and CDR2 as ANQGSEA. This CDR3 is built from 14 residues. The CDR3 reads CSVEYKGNGYGYTF. The CDR3 DNA follows: TGCAGCGTTGAGTATAAAGGAAATGGCTATGGCTACACCTTC.

The J gene is TRBJ2-1, the V gene TRBV27; 9 bases are a match to TRBD1. J lost 8 bases, V lost 4 bases, and 12 bases had no gene match. The CDR3 has 16 residues. Germline V gives CDR1 MNHEY, CDR2 SMNVEV (reference sequence). The CDR3 sequence is CASSSSGTGITDEQFF. In DNA, the CDR3 is TGTGCCAGCAGTTCCTCCGGGACAGGGATAACGGATGAGCAGTTCTTC.

This clone was seen a single time. The chain couples TRBV13 to TRBJ2-7, with 10 positions matching TRBD2. After removal of 3 bases from V and 6 bases from J, the junction contained 14 bases not matched to a gene. CDR3 length equals 17 residues. CDR1 and CDR2 (germline): PRHDT, FYEKMQ (reference sequence). The CDR3 DNA sequence: TGTGCCAGCAGCTTTATCCCCCTAGCGGGAGTGAGTGTCGAGCAGTACTTC. Translated, it gives CASSFIPLAGVSVEQYF.

The rearrangement uses TRBV5-4 and TRBJ2-7, with D possibly being TRBD2 (5 bases). V was trimmed by 5 bases and J by 0 bases, leaving 9 bases between them. The V gene's germline CDR1 is SGHNT and CDR2 YYREEE (reference sequence). The CDR3 is made up of 13 amino acids. The CDR3 DNA is TGTGCCAGCAGGGCGGCGGGCTCCTACGAGCAGTACTTC. Its protein product is CASRAAGSYEQYF.

The rearrangement links TRBV4-1 to TRBJ2-7, with 8 bases aligning to TRBD2. The CDR3 is 14 residues long. V dropped 6 bases and J dropped 5; count of bases not matched to a gene: 9. The V gene's germline CDR1 is MGHRA and CDR2 YSYEKL. The CDR3 here is CASRWGAGDNEQYF. In DNA form, the CDR3 reads TGCGCCAGCAGATGGGGAGCGGGAGATAACGAGCAGTACTTC.

The chain joins TRBV5-1 to TRBJ2-1; D is perhaps TRBD2 (6 bases). The germline V gene encodes CDR1 SGHRS and CDR2 YFSETQ. V lost 2 bases to trimming and J lost 0 bases, with 12 bases between them. The CDR3 is 16 amino acids. CDR3 in DNA: TGCGCCAGCAGCTTCACCGGGACTGGCTCCTACAATGAGCAGTTCTTC. Amino acid sequence: CASSFTGTGSYNEQFF.

This clone was observed a single time. This chain uses TRBV5-1 with TRBJ2-5, with D perhaps TRBD1 (5 bases). The CDR3 length is 12 residues. The germline V gene has CDR1 SGHRS and CDR2 YFSETQ. Trimming shortened V by 1 base and J by 5 bases, and 6 bases separated the two germline ends. The CDR3 region is CASSLPGETQYF. CDR3 coding DNA: TGCGCCAGCAGCTTGCCAGGGGAGACCCAGTACTTC.

This chain connects TRBV30 to TRBJ2-1; D gene unclear. The CDR3 consists of 12 residues. V lost 2 bases to trimming and J lost 7 bases, with 9 bases between them. Looked up from germline, CDR1 is GTSNPN and CDR2 is SVGIG (reference sequence). This CDR3 is CAWSPLSNEQFF. The CDR3 DNA reads as TGTGCCTGGAGTCCTCTTTCGAATGAGCAGTTCTTC.

Sample share makes this clone medium-sized. The chain carries TRBV19 and TRBJ2-1; 14 positions agree with TRBD2. The J segment lost 8 bases and the V segment lost 2 bases, leaving 14 bases of the junction unmatched. In germline, CDR1 is LNHDA, CDR2 SQIVND (reference sequence). The CDR3 has 19 amino acids. The CDR3 loop is CASSIQPGLAGDFLDEQFF. CDR3 in DNA: TGTGCCAGTAGTATACAGCCGGGACTAGCGGGAGATTTCTTAGATGAGCAGTTCTTC.